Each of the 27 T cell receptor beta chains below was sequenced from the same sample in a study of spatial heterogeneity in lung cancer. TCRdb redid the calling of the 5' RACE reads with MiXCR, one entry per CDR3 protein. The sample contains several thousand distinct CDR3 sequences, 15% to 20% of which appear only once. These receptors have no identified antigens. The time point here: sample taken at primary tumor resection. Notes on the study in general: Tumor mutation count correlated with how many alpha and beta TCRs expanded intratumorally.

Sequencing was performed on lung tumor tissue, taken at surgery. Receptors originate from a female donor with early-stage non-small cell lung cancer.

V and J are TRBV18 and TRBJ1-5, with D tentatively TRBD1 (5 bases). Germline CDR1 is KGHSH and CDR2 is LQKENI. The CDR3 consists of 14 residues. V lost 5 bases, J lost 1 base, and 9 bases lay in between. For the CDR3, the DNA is TGTGCCAGCTCAATTGACAGAAGCAATCAGCCCCAGCATTTT. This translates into CASSIDRSNQPQHF.

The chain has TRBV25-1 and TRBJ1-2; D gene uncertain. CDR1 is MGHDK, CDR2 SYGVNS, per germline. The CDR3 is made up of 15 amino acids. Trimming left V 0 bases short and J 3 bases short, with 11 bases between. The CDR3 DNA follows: TGTGCCAGCAGTGAATATGAAGAGACACACTATGGCTACACCTTC. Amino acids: CASSEYEETHYGYTF.

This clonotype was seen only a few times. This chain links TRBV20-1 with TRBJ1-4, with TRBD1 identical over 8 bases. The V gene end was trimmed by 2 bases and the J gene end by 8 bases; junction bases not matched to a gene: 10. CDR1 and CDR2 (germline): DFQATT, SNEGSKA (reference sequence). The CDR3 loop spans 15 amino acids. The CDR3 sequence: CSARSPGQGQEKLFF. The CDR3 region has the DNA TGCAGTGCTAGAAGTCCAGGACAGGGTCAAGAAAAACTGTTTTTT.

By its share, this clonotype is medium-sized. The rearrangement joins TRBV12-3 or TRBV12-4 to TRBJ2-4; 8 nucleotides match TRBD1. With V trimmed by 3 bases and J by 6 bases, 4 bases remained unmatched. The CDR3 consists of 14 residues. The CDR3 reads CASSFTGGGNIQYF. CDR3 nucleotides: TGTGCCAGCAGTTTTACAGGGGGAGGAAACATTCAGTACTTC.

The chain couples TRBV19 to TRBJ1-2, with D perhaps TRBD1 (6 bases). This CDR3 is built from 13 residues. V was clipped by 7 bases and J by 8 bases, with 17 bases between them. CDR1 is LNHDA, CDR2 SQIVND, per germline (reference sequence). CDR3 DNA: TGTGCCAGTACCATTGGGCCAGGGGAAGGCTACACCTTC. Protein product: CASTIGPGEGYTF.

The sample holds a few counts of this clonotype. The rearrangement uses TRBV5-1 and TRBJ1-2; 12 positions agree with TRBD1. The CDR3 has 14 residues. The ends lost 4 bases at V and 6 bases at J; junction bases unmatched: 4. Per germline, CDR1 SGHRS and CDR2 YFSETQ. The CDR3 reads CASSRGTGGDGYTF. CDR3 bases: TGCGCCAGCAGCAGAGGGACAGGGGGCGATGGCTACACCTTC.

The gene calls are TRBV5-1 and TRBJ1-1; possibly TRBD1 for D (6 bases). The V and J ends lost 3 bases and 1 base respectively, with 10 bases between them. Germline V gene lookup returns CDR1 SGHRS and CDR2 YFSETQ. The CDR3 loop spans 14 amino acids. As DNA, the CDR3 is TGCGCCAGCAGCTCACAAGGGGGGAACACTGAAGCTTTCTTT. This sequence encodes CASSSQGGNTEAFF.

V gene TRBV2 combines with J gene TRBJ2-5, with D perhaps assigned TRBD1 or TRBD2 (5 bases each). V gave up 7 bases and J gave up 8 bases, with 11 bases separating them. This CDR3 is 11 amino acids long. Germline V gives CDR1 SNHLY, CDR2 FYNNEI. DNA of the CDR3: TGTGCCAGCACCACGGGGCATACCCAGTACTTC. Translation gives CASTTGHTQYF.

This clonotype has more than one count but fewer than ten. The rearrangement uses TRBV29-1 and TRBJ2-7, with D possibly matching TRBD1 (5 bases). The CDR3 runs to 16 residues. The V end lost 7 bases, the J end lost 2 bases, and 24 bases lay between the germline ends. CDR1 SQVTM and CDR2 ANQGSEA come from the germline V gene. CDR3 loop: CSAVSSGRVGTYEQYF. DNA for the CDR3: TGCAGCGCCGTTAGTTCGGGCAGGGTGGGAACCTACGAGCAGTACTTC.

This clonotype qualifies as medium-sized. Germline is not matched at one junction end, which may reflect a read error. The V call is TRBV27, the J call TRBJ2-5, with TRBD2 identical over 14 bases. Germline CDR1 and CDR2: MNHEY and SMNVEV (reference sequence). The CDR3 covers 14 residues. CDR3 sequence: CASKHTGTSGGRHF. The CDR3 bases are TGTGCCAGCAAACACACTGGGACTAGCGGGGGTCGACACTTC.

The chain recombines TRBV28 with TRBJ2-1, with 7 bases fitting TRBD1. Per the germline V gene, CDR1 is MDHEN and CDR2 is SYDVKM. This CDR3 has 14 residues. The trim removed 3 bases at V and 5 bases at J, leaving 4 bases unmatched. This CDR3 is CASSLRGRDNEQFF. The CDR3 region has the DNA TGTGCCAGCAGTTTGAGGGGGCGAGACAATGAGCAGTTCTTC.

The chain's CDR3 is CASSLVSGGTYEQYF. The CDR3 bases are TGCGCCAGCAGCTTGGTTAGCGGGGGCACCTACGAGCAGTACTTC. The rearrangement joins TRBV5-1 to TRBJ2-7; the match to TRBD2 covers 9 bases. The V segment lost 0 bases and the J segment 2 bases; nucleotides outside the gene matches: 3. The length of the CDR3 is 15 residues. The germline V gene has CDR1 SGHRS and CDR2 YFSETQ.

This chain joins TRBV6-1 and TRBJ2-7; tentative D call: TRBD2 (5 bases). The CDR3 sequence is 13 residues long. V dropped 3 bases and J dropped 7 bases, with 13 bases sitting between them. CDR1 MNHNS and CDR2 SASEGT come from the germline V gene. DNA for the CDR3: TGTGCCAGCAGTGAGACTAAATTGGGGGAGCAGTACTTC. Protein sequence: CASSETKLGEQYF.

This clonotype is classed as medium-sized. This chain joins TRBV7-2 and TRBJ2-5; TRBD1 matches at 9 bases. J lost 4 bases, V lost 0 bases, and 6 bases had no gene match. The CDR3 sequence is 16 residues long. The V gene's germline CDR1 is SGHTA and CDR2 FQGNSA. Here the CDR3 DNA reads TGTGCCAGCAGCTTAGCGGCCGGGACAGGGATAGAGACCCAGTACTTC. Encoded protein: CASSLAAGTGIETQYF. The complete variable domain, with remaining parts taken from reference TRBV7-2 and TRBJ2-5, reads GAGVSQSPSNKVTEKGKDVELRCDPISGHTALYWYRQSLGQGLEFLIYFQGNSAPDKSGLPSDRFSAERTGGSVSTLTIQRTQQEDSAVYLCASSLAAGTGIETQYFGPGTRLLVL.

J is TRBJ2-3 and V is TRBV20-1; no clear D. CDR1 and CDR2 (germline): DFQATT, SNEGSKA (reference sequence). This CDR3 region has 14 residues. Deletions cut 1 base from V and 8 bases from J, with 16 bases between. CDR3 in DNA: TGCAGTGCTAGAGTATCGCCGCTACGTAGTACGCAGTATTTT. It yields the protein CSARVSPLRSTQYF.

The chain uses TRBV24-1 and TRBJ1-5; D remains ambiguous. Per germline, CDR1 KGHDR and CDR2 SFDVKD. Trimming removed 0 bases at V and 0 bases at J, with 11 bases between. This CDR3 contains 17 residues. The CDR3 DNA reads TGTGCCACCAGTGATTTGCGGGATCCGGATAGCAATCAGCCCCAGCATTTT. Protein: CATSDLRDPDSNQPQHF.

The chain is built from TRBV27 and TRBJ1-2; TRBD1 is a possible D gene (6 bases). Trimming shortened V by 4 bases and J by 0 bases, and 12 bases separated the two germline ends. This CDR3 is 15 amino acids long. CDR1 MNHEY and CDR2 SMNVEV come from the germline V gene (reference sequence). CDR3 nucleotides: TGTGCCAGCAGTTCCCTAGGGGGTGCTAACTATGGCTACACCTTC. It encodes CASSSLGGANYGYTF.

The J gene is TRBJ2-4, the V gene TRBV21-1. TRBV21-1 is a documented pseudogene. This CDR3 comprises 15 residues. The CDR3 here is CAILFGSLAKNIQYF. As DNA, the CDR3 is TGTGCCATCCTTTTTGGCTCCCTAGCCAAAAACATTCAGTACTTC.

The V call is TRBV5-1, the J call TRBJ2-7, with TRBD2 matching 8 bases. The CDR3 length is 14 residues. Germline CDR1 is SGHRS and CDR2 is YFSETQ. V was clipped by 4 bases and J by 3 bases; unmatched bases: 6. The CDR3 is CASSKSGGNYEQYF. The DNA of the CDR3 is TGCGCCAGCAGCAAGAGCGGGGGAAACTACGAGCAGTACTTC.

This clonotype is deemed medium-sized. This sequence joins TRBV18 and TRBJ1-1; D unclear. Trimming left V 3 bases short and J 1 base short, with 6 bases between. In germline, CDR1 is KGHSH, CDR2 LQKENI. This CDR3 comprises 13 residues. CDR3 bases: TGTGCCAGCTCACCCCGCGCGAACACTGAAGCTTTCTTT. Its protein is CASSPRANTEAFF.

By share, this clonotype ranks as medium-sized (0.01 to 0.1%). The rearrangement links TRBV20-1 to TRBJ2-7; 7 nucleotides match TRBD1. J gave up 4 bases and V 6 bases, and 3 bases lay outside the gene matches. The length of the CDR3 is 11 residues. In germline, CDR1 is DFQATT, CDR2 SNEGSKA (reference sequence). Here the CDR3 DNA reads TGCAGTGCCAGACAGGGATACGAGCAGTACTTC. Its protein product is CSARQGYEQYF.

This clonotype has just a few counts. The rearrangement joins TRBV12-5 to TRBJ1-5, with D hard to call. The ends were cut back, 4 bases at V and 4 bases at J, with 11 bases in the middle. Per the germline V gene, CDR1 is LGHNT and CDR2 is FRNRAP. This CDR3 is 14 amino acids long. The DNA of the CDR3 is TGTGCTAGTGGTTCCTCGGGGAAAAATCAGCCCCAGCATTTT. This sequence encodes CASGSSGKNQPQHF.

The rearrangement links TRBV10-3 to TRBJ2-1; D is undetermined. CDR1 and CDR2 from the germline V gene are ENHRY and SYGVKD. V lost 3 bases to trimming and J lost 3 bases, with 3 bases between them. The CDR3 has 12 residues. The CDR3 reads CAISEVYNEQFF. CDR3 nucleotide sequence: TGTGCCATCAGTGAAGTCTACAATGAGCAGTTCTTC.

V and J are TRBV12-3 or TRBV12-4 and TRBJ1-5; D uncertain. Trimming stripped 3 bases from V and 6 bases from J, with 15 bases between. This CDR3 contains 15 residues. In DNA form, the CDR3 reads TGTGCCAGCAGTTTGACCGGGATAGGCTTTCAGCCCCAGCATTTT. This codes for CASSLTGIGFQPQHF.

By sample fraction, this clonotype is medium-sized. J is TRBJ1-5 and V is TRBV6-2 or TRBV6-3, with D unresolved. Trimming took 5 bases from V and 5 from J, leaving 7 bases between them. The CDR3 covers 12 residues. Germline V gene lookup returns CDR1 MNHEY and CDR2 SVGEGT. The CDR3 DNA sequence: TGTGCCAGCAGTGTCTGGGATCAGCCCCAGCATTTT. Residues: CASSVWDQPQHF.

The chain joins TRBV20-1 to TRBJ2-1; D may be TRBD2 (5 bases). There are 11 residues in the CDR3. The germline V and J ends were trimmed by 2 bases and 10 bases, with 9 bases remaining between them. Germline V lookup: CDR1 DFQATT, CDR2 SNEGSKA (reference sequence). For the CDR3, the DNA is TGCAGTGCTAGAAGAGCGGCGGAGCAGTTCTTC. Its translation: CSARRAAEQFF.

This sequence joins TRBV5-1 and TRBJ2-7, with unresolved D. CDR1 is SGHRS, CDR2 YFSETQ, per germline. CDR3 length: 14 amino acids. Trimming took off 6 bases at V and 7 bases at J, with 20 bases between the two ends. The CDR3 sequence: CASKKNQPPWEQYF. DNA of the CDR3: TGCGCCAGCAAGAAGAACCAGCCGCCGTGGGAGCAGTACTTC.